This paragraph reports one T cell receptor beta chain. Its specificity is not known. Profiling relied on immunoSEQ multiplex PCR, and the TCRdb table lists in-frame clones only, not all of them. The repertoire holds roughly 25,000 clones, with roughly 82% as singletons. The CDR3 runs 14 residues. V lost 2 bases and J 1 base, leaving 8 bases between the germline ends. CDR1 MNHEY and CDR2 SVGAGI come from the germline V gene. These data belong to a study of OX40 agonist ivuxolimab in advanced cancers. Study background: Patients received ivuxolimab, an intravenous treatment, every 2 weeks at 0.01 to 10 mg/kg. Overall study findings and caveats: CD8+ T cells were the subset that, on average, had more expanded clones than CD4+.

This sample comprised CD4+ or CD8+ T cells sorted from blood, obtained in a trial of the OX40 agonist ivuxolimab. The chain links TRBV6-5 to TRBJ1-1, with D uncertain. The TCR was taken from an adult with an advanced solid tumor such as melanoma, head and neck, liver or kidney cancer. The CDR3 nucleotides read TGTGCCAGCAGTTACGTTTCGGGGAACACTGAAGCTTTCTTT. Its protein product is CASSYVSGNTEAFF.